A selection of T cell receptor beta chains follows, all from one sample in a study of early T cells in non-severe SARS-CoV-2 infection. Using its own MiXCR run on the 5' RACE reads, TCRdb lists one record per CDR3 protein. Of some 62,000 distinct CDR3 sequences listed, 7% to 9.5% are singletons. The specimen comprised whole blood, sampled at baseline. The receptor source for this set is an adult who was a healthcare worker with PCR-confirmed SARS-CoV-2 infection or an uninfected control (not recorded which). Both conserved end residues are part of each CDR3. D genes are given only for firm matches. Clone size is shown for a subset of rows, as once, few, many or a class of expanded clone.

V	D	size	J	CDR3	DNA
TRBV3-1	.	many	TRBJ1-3	CASSQTAGNTIYF	TGTGCCAGCAGCCAGACAGCTGGAAACACCATATATTTT
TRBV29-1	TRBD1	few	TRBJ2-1	CSVALLGTGVTNEQFF	TGCAGCGTCGCTCTTTTAGGGACAGGGGTCACCAATGAGCAGTTCTTC
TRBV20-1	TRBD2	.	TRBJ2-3	CSSGGIVSTDTQYF	TGCAGTTCGGGGGGGATAGTTAGCACAGATACGCAGTATTTT
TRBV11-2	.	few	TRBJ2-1	CASSFRGNEQFF	TGTGCCAGCAGCTTCCGGGGGAATGAGCAGTTCTTC
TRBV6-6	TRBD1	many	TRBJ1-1	CASSYGTGVFTTEAFF	TGTGCCAGCAGTTACGGGACAGGGGTTTTTACGACTGAAGCTTTCTTT
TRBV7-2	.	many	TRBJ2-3	CASSLEQSTDTQYF	TGTGCCAGCAGCTTAGAGCAGAGCACAGATACGCAGTATTTT
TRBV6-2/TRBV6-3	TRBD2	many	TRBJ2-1	CASDSGSAQFF	TGTGCCAGCGATAGCGGGTCGGCTCAATTCTTC
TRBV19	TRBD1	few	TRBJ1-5	CASRRTGNQPQHF	TGTGCCAGTAGAAGGACAGGGAATCAGCCCCAGCATTTT
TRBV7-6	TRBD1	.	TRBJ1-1	CASSSDREQGNTEAFF	TGTGCCAGCAGCTCGGACAGGGAACAAGGGAACACTGAAGCTTTCTTT
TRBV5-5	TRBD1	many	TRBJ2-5	CASSLISSGQGGTQYF	TGTGCCAGCAGCTTGATATCGTCGGGACAGGGGGGGACCCAGTACTTC
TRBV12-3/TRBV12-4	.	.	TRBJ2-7	CASSTAVKGFQDEQYF	TGTGCCAGCAGCACCGCAGTAAAGGGATTTCAGGACGAGCAGTACTTC
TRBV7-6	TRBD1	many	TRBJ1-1	CASSLSPRGGDLNPIPEAFF	TGTGCCAGCAGCTTATCACCCAGGGGGGGGGACCTTAACCCTATCCCTGAAGCTTTCTTT
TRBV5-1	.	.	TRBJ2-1	CASSLAWCPQIYNEQFF	TGCGCCAGCAGCTTGGCCTGGTGTCCCCAAATCTACAATGAGCAGTTCTTC
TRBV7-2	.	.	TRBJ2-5	CVSSASPGTKETQYF	TGTGTCAGCAGCGCGTCACCCGGGACAAAAGAGACCCAGTACTTC
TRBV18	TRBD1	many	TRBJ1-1	CASSADRVVTEAFF	TGTGCCAGCTCAGCGGACAGGGTAGTCACTGAAGCTTTCTTT
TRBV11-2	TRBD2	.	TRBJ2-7	CASSLVPSGRTTEQYF	TGTGCCAGCAGCTTAGTTCCTAGCGGGAGAACAACCGAGCAGTACTTC
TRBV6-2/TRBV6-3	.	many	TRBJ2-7	CASSSSLRGPFYEQYF	TGTGCCAGCAGTTCCAGTCTAAGGGGCCCCTTCTACGAGCAGTACTTC
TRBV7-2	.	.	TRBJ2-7	CASSLEGPRSYEQYF	TGTGCCAGCAGCTTAGAAGGGCCCCGCTCCTACGAGCAGTACTTC
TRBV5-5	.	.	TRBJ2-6	CASSLDPPGNSGANVLTF	TGTGCCAGCAGCTTGGATCCCCCGGGCAACTCTGGGGCCAACGTCCTGACTTTC
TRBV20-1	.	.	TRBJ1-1	CSARDWSGRANTEAFF	TGCAGTGCTAGAGATTGGTCAGGGAGAGCGAACACTGAAGCTTTCTTT
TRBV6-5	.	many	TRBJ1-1	CASSSPGRHTEAFF	TGTGCCAGCAGTTCCCCCGGGCGCCACACTGAAGCTTTCTTT
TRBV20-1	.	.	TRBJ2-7	CSVRGQGYEQYF	TGCAGTGTAAGAGGGCAGGGGTACGAGCAGTACTTC
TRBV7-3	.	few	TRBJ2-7	CASSLIAGTPYEQYF	TGTGCCAGCAGCTTAATCGCCGGAACACCCTACGAGCAGTACTTC
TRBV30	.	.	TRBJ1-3	CAWTSAGNTIYF	TGTGCCTGGACCTCCGCTGGAAACACCATATATTTT
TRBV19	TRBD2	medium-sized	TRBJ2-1	CASSTTSGVYNEQFF	TGTGCCAGTAGTACTACTAGCGGAGTTTACAATGAGCAGTTCTTC
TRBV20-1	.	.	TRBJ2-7	CSARTETSMLYF	TGCAGTGCTAGAACCGAGACAAGTATGCTGTACTTC
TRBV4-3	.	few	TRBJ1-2	CASSQGAGRNYGYTF	TGCGCCAGCAGCCAAGGGGCAGGACGAAACTATGGCTACACCTTC
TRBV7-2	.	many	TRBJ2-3	CASSLGRTVGTQYF	TGTGCCAGCAGCTTAGGGAGAACTGTGGGTACGCAGTATTTT
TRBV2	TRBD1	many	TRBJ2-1	CASSGQGARNNEQFF	TGTGCCAGCAGTGGGCAGGGGGCTAGGAACAATGAGCAGTTCTTC
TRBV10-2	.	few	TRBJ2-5	CASSDVRIETQYF	TGCGCCAGCAGTGACGTCCGTATAGAGACCCAGTACTTC
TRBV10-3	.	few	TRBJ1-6	CAISESIGSALHF	TGTGCCATCAGTGAGTCGATCGGGTCGGCTCTCCACTTT
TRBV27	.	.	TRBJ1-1	CASSFSGGGTEAFF	TGTGCCAGCAGTTTTTCGGGGGGAGGCACTGAAGCTTTCTTT
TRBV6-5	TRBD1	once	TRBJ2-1	CASSSTGGKNEQFF	TGTGCCAGCAGTTCGACAGGGGGGAAAAATGAGCAGTTCTTC
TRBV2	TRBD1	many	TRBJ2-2	CASRVQGMNTGELFF	TGTGCCAGCAGGGTACAGGGGATGAACACCGGGGAGCTGTTTTTT
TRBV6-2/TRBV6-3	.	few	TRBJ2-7	CASSYSGTTYEQYF	TGTGCCAGCAGTTACTCCGGGACCACCTACGAGCAGTACTTC
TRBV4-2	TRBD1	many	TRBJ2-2	CASSQLGQGASTGELFF	TGTGCCAGCAGCCAACTCGGACAGGGGGCGAGCACCGGGGAGCTGTTTTTT
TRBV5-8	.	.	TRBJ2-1	CASSPNVEQFF	TGTGCCAGCAGCCCAAATGTTGAGCAGTTCTTC
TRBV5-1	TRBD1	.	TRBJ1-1	CASSFTGGLNTEAFF	TGCGCCAGCAGCTTTACAGGGGGCCTGAACACTGAAGCTTTCTTT
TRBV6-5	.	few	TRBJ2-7	CASSPGLSEQYF	TGTGCCAGCAGCCCGGGACTCTCCGAGCAGTACTTC
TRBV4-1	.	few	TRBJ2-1	CASSLSPARNEQFF	TGCGCCAGCAGTCTGTCCCCAGCGAGAAATGAGCAGTTCTTC
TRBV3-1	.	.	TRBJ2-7	CASSPTGGGSNEQYF	TGTGCCAGCAGCCCGACCGGGGGCGGGAGTAACGAGCAGTACTTC
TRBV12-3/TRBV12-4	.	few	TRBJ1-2	CASSPRGGHYGYTF	TGTGCCAGCAGCCCGAGGGGGGGCCACTATGGCTACACCTTC
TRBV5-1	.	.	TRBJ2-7	CASSLADSNFYEQYF	TGCGCCAGCAGCTTGGCAGACAGTAATTTCTACGAGCAGTACTTC
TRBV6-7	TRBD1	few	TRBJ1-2	CASSYTWDRGGSYTF	TGTGCCAGCAGTTACACCTGGGACAGGGGAGGGAGCTACACCTTC
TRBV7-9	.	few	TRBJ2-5	CASNQDRETQYF	TGTGCCAGCAACCAGGACAGAGAGACCCAGTACTTC
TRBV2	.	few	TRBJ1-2	CASTRPRREYYGYTF	TGTGCCAGCACTCGACCCAGAAGGGAATACTATGGCTACACCTTC
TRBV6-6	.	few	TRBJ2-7	CARPRGYWNSYEQYF	TGTGCCAGGCCGAGGGGATACTGGAACAGCTACGAGCAGTACTTC
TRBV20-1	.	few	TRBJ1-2	CSAIAQVGYTF	TGCAGTGCTATCGCACAGGTTGGCTACACCTTC
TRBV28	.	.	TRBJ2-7	CASTEAGSSYEQYF	TGTGCCAGCACAGAAGCCGGGAGCTCCTACGAGCAGTACTTC
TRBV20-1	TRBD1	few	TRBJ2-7	CSARAGQGAWEQYF	TGCAGTGCTAGAGCCGGACAGGGGGCTTGGGAGCAGTACTTC
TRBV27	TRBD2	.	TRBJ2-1	CASSSGLATDNEQFF	TGTGCCAGCAGTTCCGGACTAGCGACCGACAATGAGCAGTTCTTC
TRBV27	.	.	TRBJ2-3	CASSFGPSIQADTRYF	TGTGCCAGCAGTTTTGGGCCTAGCATCCAAGCAGATACGCGGTATTTT
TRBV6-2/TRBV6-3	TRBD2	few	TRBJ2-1	CASSSRLAGGFNEQFF	TGTGCCAGCAGTTCCCGACTAGCGGGAGGTTTCAATGAGCAGTTCTTC
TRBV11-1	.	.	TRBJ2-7	CASSLAGAVSYEQYF	TGTGCCAGCAGCTTAGCAGGGGCCGTATCCTACGAGCAGTACTTC
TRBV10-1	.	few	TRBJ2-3	CASSEWGRTDTQYF	TGCGCCAGCAGTGAGTGGGGACGCACAGATACGCAGTATTTT
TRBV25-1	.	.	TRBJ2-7	CASSETASSYEQYF	TGTGCCAGCAGTGAGACGGCGAGCTCCTACGAGCAGTACTTC
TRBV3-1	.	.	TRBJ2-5	CASSQDITEETQYF	TGTGCCAGCAGCCAAGATATTACAGAAGAGACCCAGTACTTC
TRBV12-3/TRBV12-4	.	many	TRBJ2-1	CASSSPYNNYEQFF	TGTGCCAGCAGTTCCCCCTACAACAACTATGAGCAGTTCTTC
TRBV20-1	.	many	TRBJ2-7	CSASALGNQWEVHEQYF	TGCAGTGCTAGCGCCCTCGGGAATCAGTGGGAGGTCCACGAGCAGTACTTC